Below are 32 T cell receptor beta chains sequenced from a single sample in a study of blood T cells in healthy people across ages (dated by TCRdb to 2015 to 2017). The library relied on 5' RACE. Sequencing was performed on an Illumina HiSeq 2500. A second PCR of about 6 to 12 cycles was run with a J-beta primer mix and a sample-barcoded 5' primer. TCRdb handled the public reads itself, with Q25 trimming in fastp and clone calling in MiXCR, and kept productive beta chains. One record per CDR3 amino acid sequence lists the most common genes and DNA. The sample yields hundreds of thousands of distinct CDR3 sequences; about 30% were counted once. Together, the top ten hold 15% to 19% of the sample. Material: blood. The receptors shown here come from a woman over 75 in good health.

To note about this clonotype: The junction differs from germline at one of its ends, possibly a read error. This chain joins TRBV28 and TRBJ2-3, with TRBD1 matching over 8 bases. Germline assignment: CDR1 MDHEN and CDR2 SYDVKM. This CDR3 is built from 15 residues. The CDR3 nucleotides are TGTACCAGCAGTCGGACAGGGTCATCTGCAGATACGCAGTATTTT. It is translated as CTSSRTGSSADTQYF.

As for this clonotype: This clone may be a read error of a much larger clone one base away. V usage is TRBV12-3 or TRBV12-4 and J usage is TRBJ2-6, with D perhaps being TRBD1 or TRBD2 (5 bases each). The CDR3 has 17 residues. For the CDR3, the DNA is TGTGCCAGCAGTCCCTTCCCTCCAGGTACCGGGGCCAACGTCCGGACTTTC. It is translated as CASSPFPPGTGANVRTF.

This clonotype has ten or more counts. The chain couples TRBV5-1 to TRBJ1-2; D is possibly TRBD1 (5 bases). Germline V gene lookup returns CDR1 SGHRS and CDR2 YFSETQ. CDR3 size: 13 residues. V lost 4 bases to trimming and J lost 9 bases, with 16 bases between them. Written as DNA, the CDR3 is TGCGCCAGCAGCACCCGGGACGTAGAGAGCTACACCTTC. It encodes CASSTRDVESYTF.

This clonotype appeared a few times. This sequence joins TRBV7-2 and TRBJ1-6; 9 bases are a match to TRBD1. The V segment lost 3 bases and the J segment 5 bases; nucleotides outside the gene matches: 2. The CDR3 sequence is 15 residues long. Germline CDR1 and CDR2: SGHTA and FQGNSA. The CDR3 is CASSFGDRDNSPLHF. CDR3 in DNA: TGTGCCAGCAGCTTTGGGGACAGGGATAATTCACCCCTCCACTTT.

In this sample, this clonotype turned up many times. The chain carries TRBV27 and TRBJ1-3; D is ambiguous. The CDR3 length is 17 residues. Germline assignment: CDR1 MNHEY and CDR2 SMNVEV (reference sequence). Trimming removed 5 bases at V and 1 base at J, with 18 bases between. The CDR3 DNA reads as TGTGCCAGCAGTAGTGGACCTTCGATGATTTCTGGAAACACCATATATTTT. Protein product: CASSSGPSMISGNTIYF.

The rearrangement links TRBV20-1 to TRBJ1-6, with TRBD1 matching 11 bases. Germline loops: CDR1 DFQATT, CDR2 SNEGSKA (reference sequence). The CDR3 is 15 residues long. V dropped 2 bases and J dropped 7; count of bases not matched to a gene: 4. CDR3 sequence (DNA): TGCAGTGCTAGATCCTGGACAGGGGGCAATTCACCCCTCCACTTT. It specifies CSARSWTGGNSPLHF.

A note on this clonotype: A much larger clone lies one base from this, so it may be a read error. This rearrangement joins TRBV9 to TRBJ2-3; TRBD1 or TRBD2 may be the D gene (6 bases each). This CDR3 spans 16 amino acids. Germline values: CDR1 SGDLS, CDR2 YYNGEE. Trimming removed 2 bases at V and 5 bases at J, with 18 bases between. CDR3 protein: CASSVSMGHGRDTQYF. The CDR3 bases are TGTGCCAGCAGCGTCTCAATGGGACACGGGAGAGATACGCAGTATTTT. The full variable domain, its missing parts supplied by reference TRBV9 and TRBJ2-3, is DSGVTQTPKHLITATGQRVTLRCSPRSGDLSVYWYQQSLDQGLQFLIQYYNGEERAKGNILERFSAQQFPDLHSELNLSSLELGDSALYFCASSVSMGHGRDTQYFGPGTRLTVL.

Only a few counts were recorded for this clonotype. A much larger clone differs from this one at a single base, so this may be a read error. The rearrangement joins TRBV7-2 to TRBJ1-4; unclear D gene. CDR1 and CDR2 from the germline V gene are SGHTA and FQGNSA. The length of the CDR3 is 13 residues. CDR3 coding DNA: TGTGCCAGCGGGTCTGGTGGTAATGGAAAACTGTTTTTT. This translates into CASGSGGNGKLFF.

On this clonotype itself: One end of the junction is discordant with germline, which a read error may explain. CDR3 coding DNA: TGTGTCATCAGGGAGTCGGGGGGCCGGGAGACCCAGTACTTC. Translating it yields CVIRESGGRETQYF. J is TRBJ2-7 and V is TRBV10-3; possible D gene TRBD2, 7 bases. The J call is doubtful: the DNA matches TRBJ2-5 better. The CDR3 consists of 14 residues. CDR1 is ENHRY and CDR2 is SYGVKD in the germline V gene.

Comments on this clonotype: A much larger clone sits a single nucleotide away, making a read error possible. In DNA, the CDR3 is TGCGCCAGCAGTCGACGGACTAGCGGGGGCGATACGCAGTATTTT. The encoded protein is CASSRRTSGGDTQYF. The chain joins TRBV4-3 to TRBJ2-3; 13 bases match TRBD2. Germline V gene sequence: CDR1 LGHNA, CDR2 YSLEER. Trimming took 6 bases from V and 6 from J; bases not matched to a gene: 6. The CDR3 sequence is 15 residues long.

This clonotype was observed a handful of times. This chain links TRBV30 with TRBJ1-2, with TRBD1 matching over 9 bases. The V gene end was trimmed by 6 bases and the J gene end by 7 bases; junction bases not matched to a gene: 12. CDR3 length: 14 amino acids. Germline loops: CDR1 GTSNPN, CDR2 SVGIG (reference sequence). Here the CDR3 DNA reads TGTGCCTGTTTGTTCGGGACAGGGAATAGTGGCTACACCTTC. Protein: CACLFGTGNSGYTF.

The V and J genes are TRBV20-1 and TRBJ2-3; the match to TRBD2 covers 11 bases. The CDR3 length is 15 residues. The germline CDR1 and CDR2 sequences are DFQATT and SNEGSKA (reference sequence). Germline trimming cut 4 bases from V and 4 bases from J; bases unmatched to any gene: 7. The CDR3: CSATLAGGPPDTQYF. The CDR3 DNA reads TGCAGTGCTACTCTAGCGGGGGGCCCTCCAGATACGCAGTATTTT.

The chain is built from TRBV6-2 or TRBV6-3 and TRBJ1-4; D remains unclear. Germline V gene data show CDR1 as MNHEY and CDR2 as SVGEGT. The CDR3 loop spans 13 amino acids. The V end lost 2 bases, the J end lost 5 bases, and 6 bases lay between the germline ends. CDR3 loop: CASSYGGNEKLFF. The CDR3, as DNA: TGTGCCAGCAGTTACGGCGGCAATGAAAAACTGTTTTTT.

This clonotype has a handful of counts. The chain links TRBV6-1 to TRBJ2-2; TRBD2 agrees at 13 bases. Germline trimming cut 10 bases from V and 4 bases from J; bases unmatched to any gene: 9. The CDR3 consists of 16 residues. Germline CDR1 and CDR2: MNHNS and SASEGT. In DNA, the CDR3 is TGTGCCATACAACTAGCGGGGGGGCCGGGCACCGGGGAGCTGTTTTTT. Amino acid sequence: CAIQLAGGPGTGELFF.

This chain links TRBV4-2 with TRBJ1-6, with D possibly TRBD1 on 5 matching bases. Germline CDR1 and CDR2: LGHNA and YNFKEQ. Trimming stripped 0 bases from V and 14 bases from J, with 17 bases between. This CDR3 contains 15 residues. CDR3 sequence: CASSQDLGANSSLHF. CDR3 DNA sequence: TGTGCCAGCAGCCAAGATCTTGGGGCAAACTCATCCCTCCACTTT.

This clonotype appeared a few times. The CDR3 bases are TGTGCCAGCAGTTTCGGTTCAGGGGAGCGAGAGACCCAGTACTTC. Its translation is CASSFGSGERETQYF. The rearrangement joins TRBV28 to TRBJ2-5, with D possibly matching TRBD1 (6 bases). The V end lost 3 bases, the J end lost 4 bases, and 15 bases lay between the germline ends. Germline CDR1 reads MDHEN; CDR2 reads SYDVKM. The CDR3 consists of 15 residues.

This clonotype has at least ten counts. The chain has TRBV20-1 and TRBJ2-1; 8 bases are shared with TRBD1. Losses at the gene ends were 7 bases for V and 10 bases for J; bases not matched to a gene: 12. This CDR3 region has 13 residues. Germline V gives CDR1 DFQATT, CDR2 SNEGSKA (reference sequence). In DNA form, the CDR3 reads TGCAGTGTTGACCTAGGACAGGGTGACGAGCAGTTCTTC. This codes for CSVDLGQGDEQFF.

The chain's CDR3 is CASSLAGVGRTQYF. CDR3 DNA: TGTGCCAGCAGTTTAGCGGGGGTCGGAAGGACCCAGTACTTC. The rearrangement joins TRBV27 to TRBJ2-5; 7 bases align to TRBD2. The CDR3 is made up of 14 amino acids. The germline CDR1 and CDR2 sequences are MNHEY and SMNVEV (reference sequence). V shed 2 bases and J 7 bases; nucleotides not matched to a gene: 7.

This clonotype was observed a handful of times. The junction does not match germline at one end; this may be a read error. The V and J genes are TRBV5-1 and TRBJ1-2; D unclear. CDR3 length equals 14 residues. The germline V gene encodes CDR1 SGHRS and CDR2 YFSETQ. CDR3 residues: CASILDGLGYGYTF. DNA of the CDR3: TGCGCCAGCATCTTGGATGGTCTGGGCTATGGCTACACCTTC.

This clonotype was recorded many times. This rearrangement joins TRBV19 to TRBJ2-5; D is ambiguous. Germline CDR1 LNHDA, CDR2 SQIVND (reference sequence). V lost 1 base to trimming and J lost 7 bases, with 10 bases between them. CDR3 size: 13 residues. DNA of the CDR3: TGTGCCAGTAGTATAGCCCGGTACGGGACCCAGTACTTC. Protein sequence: CASSIARYGTQYF.

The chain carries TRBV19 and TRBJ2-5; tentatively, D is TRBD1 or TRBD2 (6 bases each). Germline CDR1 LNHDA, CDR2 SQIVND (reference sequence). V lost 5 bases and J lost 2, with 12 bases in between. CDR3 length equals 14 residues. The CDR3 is CASSAQGGQETQYF. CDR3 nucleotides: TGTGCCAGTAGTGCACAGGGAGGACAAGAGACCCAGTACTTC.

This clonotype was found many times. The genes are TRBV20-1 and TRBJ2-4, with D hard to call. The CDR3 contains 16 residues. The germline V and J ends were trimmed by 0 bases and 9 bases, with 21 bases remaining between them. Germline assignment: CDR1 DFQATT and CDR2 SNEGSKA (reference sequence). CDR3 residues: CSARDPPPRAMGIQYF. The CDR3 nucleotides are TGCAGTGCTAGAGATCCCCCCCCTCGAGCCATGGGCATTCAGTACTTC.

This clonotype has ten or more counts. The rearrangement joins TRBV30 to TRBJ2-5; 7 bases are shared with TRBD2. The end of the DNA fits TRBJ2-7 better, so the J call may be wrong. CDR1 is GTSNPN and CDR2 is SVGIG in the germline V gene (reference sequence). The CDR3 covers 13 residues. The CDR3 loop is CAWSYMGRGEQYF. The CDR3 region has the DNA TGTGCCTGGAGTTATATGGGGAGGGGCGAGCAGTACTTC.

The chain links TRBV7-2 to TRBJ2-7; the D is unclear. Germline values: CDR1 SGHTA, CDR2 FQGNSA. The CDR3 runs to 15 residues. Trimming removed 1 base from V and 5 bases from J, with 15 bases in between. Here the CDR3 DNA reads TGTGCCAGCAGCTTAGGTCCCTTCCTAGGTGACGAGCAGTACTTC. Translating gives CASSLGPFLGDEQYF.

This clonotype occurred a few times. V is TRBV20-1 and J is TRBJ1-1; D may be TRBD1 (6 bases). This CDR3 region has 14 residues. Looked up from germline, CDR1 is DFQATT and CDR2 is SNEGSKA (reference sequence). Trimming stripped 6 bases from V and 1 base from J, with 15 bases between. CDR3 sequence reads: CSAPWLGANTEAFF. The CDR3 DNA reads TGCAGTGCCCCCTGGTTGGGGGCGAACACTGAAGCTTTCTTT.

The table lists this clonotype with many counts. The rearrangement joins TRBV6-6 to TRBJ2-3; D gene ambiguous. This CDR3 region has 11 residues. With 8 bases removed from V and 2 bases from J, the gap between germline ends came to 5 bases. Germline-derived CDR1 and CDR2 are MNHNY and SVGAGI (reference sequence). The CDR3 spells CASELTDTQYF. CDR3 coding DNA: TGTGCCAGCGAACTCACAGATACGCAGTATTTT.

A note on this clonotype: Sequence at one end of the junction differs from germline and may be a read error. This CDR3 is CASSYLATDLNEQYF. The DNA of the CDR3 is TGTGCCAGCAGTTACCTCGCCACCGACCTCAATGAGCAGTACTTT. V is TRBV6-2 or TRBV6-3 and J is TRBJ2-5; no reliable D call. The germline V gene has CDR1 MNHEY and CDR2 SVGEGT. CDR3 length: 15 residues.

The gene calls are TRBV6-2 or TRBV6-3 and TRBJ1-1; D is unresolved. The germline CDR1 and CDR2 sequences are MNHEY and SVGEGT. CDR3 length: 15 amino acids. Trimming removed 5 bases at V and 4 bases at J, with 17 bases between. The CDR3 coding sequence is TGTGCCAGCAGTCCAGCCATAGCTGGGAGCACTGAAGCTTTCTTT. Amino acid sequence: CASSPAIAGSTEAFF.

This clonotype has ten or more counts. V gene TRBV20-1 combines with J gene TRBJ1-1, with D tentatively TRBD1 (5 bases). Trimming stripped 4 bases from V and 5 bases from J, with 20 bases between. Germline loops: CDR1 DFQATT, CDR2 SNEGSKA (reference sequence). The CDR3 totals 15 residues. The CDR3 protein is CSAKEMGQGETEAFF. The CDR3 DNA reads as TGCAGTGCTAAAGAGATGGGGCAGGGAGAAACTGAAGCTTTCTTT.

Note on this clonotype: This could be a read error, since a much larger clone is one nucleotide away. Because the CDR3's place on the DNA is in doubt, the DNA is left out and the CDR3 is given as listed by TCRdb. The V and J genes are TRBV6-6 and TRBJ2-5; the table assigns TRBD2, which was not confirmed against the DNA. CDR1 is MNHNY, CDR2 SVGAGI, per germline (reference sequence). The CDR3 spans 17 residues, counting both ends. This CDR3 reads CACSAGTSGGAFETQYF.

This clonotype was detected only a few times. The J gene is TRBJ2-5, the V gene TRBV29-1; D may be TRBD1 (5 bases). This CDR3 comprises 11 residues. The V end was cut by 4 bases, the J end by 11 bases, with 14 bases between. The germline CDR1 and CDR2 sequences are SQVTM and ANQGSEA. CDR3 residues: CSVARGNEQYF. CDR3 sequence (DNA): TGCAGCGTTGCTAGGGGAAATGAGCAGTACTTC.

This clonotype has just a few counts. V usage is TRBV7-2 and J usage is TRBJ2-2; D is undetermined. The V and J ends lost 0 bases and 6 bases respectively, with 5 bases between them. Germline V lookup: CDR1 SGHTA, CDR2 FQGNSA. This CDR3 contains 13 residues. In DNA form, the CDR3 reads TGTGCCAGCAGCTTAGCGAAGGCCGGGGAGCTGTTTTTT. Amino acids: CASSLAKAGELFF.